Listed below are T cell receptor beta chains from one sample, sequenced in a study of shared clonotypes between healthy human individuals. TCRdb's copy holds only in-frame clones and misses some; the assay was immunoSEQ multiplex PCR. The repertoire holds about 2.3 million clones, with 80% to 95% as singletons. The sample comprised naive CD4+ T cells from PBMCs. These receptors all come from a man aged 18-30 years in good health. Some clones in this sample may be carry-over from other donors' samples. Both conserved end residues are part of each CDR3.

v_call	cdr3_aa
TRBV19	CASSPGGWTDTQYF
TRBV5-8	CASSRSSGDTIYF
TRBV5-1	CASTEGPSGFYEQYF
TRBV7-2	CASSLENPDTQYF
TRBV5-1	CASSLEEGNTEAFF
TRBV13	CASSFGGGDIIRETQYF
TRBV5-1	CASRLGTGGNTEAFF
TRBV6-5	CASLEGLNTEAFF
TRBV5-1	CASSSTGTGGDEQYF
TRBV18	CASSPDRNSYEQYF
TRBV30	CAWSRRGDSNQPQHF
TRBV5-1	CASSLDRSYNEQFF
TRBV7-2	CASSSREHEQYF
TRBV29-1	CSVKTGGNEQFF
TRBV28	CASSWTSGSDEQYF
TRBV28	CASSFPGRKVLNEQFF
TRBV10-3	CAVLEDLTYEQYF